This entry lists 24 T cell receptor beta chains sequenced from one sample in a study of identical twins. TCRdb reprocessed the 5' RACE reads with MiXCR, giving one entry per CDR3 protein. This table has about 520,000 distinct CDR3 sequences, about 20% appearing once. The data also belong to a second study, concerning T cells expressing NK-cell markers.

Sample: CD4+ T cells sorted from blood. These receptors were obtained from a woman aged 18-35 years in good health.

The chain links TRBV9 to TRBJ2-1; D not resolved. Germline CDR1 SGDLS, CDR2 YYNGEE. Trimming cost V 0 bases and J 2 bases, with 9 bases left between them. The CDR3 is 15 amino acids. The CDR3 here is CASSVGLRAYNEQFF. As DNA, the CDR3 is TGTGCCAGCAGCGTAGGTCTAAGAGCCTACAATGAGCAGTTCTTC.

The rearrangement links TRBV5-5 to TRBJ1-5; D possibly corresponds to TRBD1 (6 bases). Trimming cost V 3 bases and J 2 bases, with 9 bases left between them. CDR1 SGHKS and CDR2 YYEKEE come from the germline V gene (reference sequence). CDR3 length: 14 amino acids. Here the CDR3 DNA reads TGTGCCAGCAGCTCCCCAGGGGGCAATCAGCCCCAGCATTTT. It specifies CASSSPGGNQPQHF. The full variable domain, in which reference TRBV5-5 and TRBJ1-5 provide the parts outside the CDR3, is DAGVTQSPTHLIKTRGQQVTLRCSPISGHKSVSWYQQVLGQGPQFIFQYYEKEERGRGNFPDRFSARQFPNYSSELNVNALLLGDSALYLCASSSPGGNQPQHFGDGTRLSIL.

The chain uses TRBV3-1 and TRBJ2-3; 8 positions match TRBD2. Germline V gives CDR1 LGHDT, CDR2 YNNKEL (reference sequence). CDR3 size: 15 residues. V shed 4 bases, J shed 5 bases, and the junction held 8 bases outside the gene matches. CDR3 protein: CASSPGRGGGDTQYF. The CDR3 DNA sequence: TGTGCCAGCAGCCCAGGTCGGGGGGGCGGAGATACGCAGTATTTT.

This clonotype turned up a few times. The chain recombines TRBV9 with TRBJ2-3; 10 bases map to TRBD2. The germline V gene encodes CDR1 SGDLS and CDR2 YYNGEE. V dropped 0 bases and J dropped 2; count of bases not matched to a gene: 6. This CDR3 has 17 residues. CDR3 bases: TGTGCCAGCAGCGTAGGTCTAGCGGGGGACATCACAGATACGCAGTATTTT. Its translation is CASSVGLAGDITDTQYF.

Turning to this clonotype: Mismatch with germline at one junction end may stem from a read error. The V call is TRBV20-1, the J call TRBJ2-1, with D unclear. Germline lookup yields CDR1 DFQATT and CDR2 SNEGSKA (reference sequence). The CDR3 runs to 14 residues. The CDR3 nucleotides are TGCAGTGTTAGACCGAGCCTCACCTACAATGAGCAGTTCTTC. This gives the protein CSVRPSLTYNEQFF.

This clonotype was recorded a few times. The chain joins TRBV7-8 to TRBJ2-5, with D perhaps matching TRBD2 (5 bases). V gave up 1 base and J gave up 7 bases, with 13 bases separating them. The CDR3 consists of 14 residues. The germline CDR1 and CDR2 sequences are SGHVS and FQNEAQ. The CDR3 region is CASSLGEGAGTQYF. The DNA of the CDR3 is TGTGCCAGCAGCTTAGGAGAGGGTGCGGGGACCCAGTACTTC.

The table lists this clonotype with a count of one. The gene calls are TRBV5-6 and TRBJ2-7; no clear D gene. The CDR3 loop spans 13 amino acids. V shed 4 bases and J shed 5 bases, with 13 bases lying between them. CDR1 is SGHDT and CDR2 is YYEEEE in the germline V gene. The chain's CDR3 is CASSLGLLDEQYF. The CDR3 bases are TGTGCCAGCAGCCTCGGGCTCCTGGACGAGCAGTACTTC.

This clonotype was picked up many times. Compared with germline, one end of the junction differs, possibly owing to a read error. This sequence joins TRBV7-2 and TRBJ1-1; D remains unclear. The CDR3 has 13 amino acids. Germline assignment: CDR1 SGHTA and CDR2 FQGNSA. The CDR3 region is CASSLGWDTEAFF. Here the CDR3 DNA reads TGCGCCAGCAGCTTGGGTTGGGACACTGAAGCTTTCTTT.

This clonotype was detected only a few times. The V gene is TRBV6-5, the J gene TRBJ2-7; 9 positions agree with TRBD1. The CDR3 loop spans 16 amino acids. Germline CDR1 and CDR2: MNHEY and SVGAGI. V lost 0 bases, J lost 2 bases, and 5 bases stayed unmatched. In nucleotides, the CDR3 is TGTGCCAGCAGTTACTCTGACAGGGGGGCAACCTACGAGCAGTACTTC. Amino acids: CASSYSDRGATYEQYF.

The rearrangement links TRBV5-1 to TRBJ2-5; 8 nucleotides line up with TRBD1. There are 15 residues in the CDR3. Germline lookup yields CDR1 SGHRS and CDR2 YFSETQ. J lost 0 bases, V lost 3 bases, and 4 bases had no gene match. The CDR3 sequence: CASSSPDRDQETQYF. The CDR3 DNA follows: TGCGCCAGCAGCTCGCCGGACAGGGACCAAGAGACCCAGTACTTC.

Many counts were recorded for this clonotype. The rearrangement joins TRBV12-3 or TRBV12-4 to TRBJ2-5; D is perhaps TRBD1 or TRBD2 (5 bases each). The ends were cut back, 7 bases at V and 5 bases at J, with 17 bases in the middle. This CDR3 contains 14 residues. CDR3 sequence reads: CASTPYPGRETQYF. In DNA, the CDR3 is TGTGCCAGCACCCCGTACCCGGGACGGGAGACCCAGTACTTC.

This clonotype has only a few counts. The rearrangement uses TRBV20-1 and TRBJ2-5; 11 nucleotides line up with TRBD2. The V gene's germline CDR1 is DFQATT and CDR2 SNEGSKA (reference sequence). The V segment lost 3 bases and the J segment 5 bases; nucleotides outside the gene matches: 5. The CDR3 is made up of 14 amino acids. CDR3 nucleotide sequence: TGCAGTGCTAGGACAACTAGCGGGAGTGAGACCCAGTACTTC. As protein: CSARTTSGSETQYF.

This clonotype was seen only a few times. The genes are TRBV7-9 and TRBJ2-5; D remains ambiguous. CDR1 and CDR2 from the germline V gene are SEHNR and FQNEAQ (reference sequence). Trimming took 2 bases from V and 5 from J, leaving 9 bases between them. This CDR3 has 13 residues. CDR3 loop: CASSLKIGETQYF. CDR3 DNA sequence: TGTGCCAGCAGCTTAAAGATCGGCGAGACCCAGTACTTC.

The V gene is TRBV5-1, the J gene TRBJ2-3; D ambiguous. Germline lookup yields CDR1 SGHRS and CDR2 YFSETQ. CDR3 size: 12 residues. V dropped 3 bases and J dropped 5 bases, with 7 bases sitting between them. This CDR3 reads CASSSYEDTQYF. CDR3 coding DNA: TGCGCCAGCAGCTCCTATGAAGATACGCAGTATTTT.

The rearrangement uses TRBV6-1 and TRBJ2-2; D remains unclear. There are 13 residues in the CDR3. The V end was cut by 3 bases, the J end by 9 bases, with 11 bases between. Germline CDR1 MNHNS, CDR2 SASEGT. CDR3 loop: CASSERLGRELFF. The CDR3 DNA follows: TGTGCCAGCAGTGAGCGACTTGGACGGGAGCTGTTTTTT.

The chain employs TRBV5-1 and TRBJ2-3; possible D gene TRBD2, 7 bases. The V and J ends lost 1 base and 6 bases respectively, with 12 bases between them. The CDR3 runs 14 residues. Looked up from germline, CDR1 is SGHRS and CDR2 is YFSETQ. The CDR3 reads CASSLSGGGDTQYF. The CDR3 DNA is TGCGCCAGCAGCTTGTCGGGGGGCGGTGATACGCAGTATTTT.

This clonotype was seen only a few times. The rearrangement uses TRBV9 and TRBJ2-2, with 7 nucleotides matching TRBD2. The CDR3 contains 15 residues. The V gene's germline CDR1 is SGDLS and CDR2 YYNGEE. V shed 0 bases, J shed 7 bases, and the junction held 6 bases outside the gene matches. In DNA form, the CDR3 reads TGTGCCAGCAGCGTAGAGAGCCTAGCGGTCGGGGAGCTGTTTTTT. Its protein product is CASSVESLAVGELFF.

This clonotype was detected only a few times. The chain recombines TRBV10-3 with TRBJ2-3, with 8 bases fitting TRBD2. CDR1 and CDR2 (germline): ENHRY, SYGVKD. V was clipped by 11 bases and J by 2 bases; unmatched bases: 9. The CDR3 consists of 14 residues. The DNA for the CDR3 is TGTGCCGGGGCTACGGGGGGGAACACAGATACGCAGTATTTT. Its protein is CAGATGGNTDTQYF.

This clonotype was seen a handful of times. The CDR3 region is CSAAQQLAGYEQYF. CDR3 coding DNA: TGCAGTGCCGCGCAACAACTAGCTGGCTACGAGCAGTACTTC. The chain links TRBV20-1 to TRBJ2-7, with D possibly TRBD2 on 6 matching bases. The length of the CDR3 is 14 residues. Trimming left V 6 bases short and J 3 bases short, with 18 bases between. CDR1 and CDR2 (germline): DFQATT, SNEGSKA (reference sequence).

The chain combines TRBV5-1 with TRBJ1-1; no firm D call. The CDR3 runs 14 residues. Germline values: CDR1 SGHRS, CDR2 YFSETQ. V shed 5 bases and J shed 1 base, with 12 bases lying between them. CDR3 sequence: CASRLDPGNTEAFF. The CDR3 DNA reads TGCGCCAGCAGACTGGACCCGGGGAACACTGAAGCTTTCTTT.

The chain couples TRBV5-1 to TRBJ2-3; possible D gene TRBD2, 5 bases. V was shortened by 3 bases and J by 3 bases, with 14 bases between the two germline ends. The CDR3 covers 15 residues. Germline CDR1 is SGHRS and CDR2 is YFSETQ. The CDR3 is CASSSDPGMTDTQYF. The CDR3 DNA follows: TGCGCCAGCAGCTCGGACCCGGGGATGACAGATACGCAGTATTTT.

This clonotype showed up many times. The chain carries TRBV5-1 and TRBJ2-7; D not resolved. The CDR3 is 13 amino acids. The V end lost 1 base, the J end lost 0 bases, and 5 bases lay between the germline ends. Germline-derived CDR1 and CDR2 are SGHRS and YFSETQ. CDR3 loop: CASSLPFSYEQYF. DNA for the CDR3: TGCGCCAGCAGCTTGCCCTTCTCCTACGAGCAGTACTTC. The full variable domain, rest sourced from reference TRBV5-1 and TRBJ2-7, is KAGVTQTPRYLIKTRGQQVTLSCSPISGHRSVSWYQQTPGQGLQFLFEYFSETQRNKGNFPGRFSGRQFSNSRSEMNVSTLELGDSALYLCASSLPFSYEQYFGPGTRLTVT.

This clonotype was detected only a few times. The V and J genes are TRBV4-2 and TRBJ1-1; D might be TRBD1 (6 bases). V lost 0 bases to trimming and J lost 4 bases, with 9 bases between them. This CDR3 is built from 14 residues. Looked up from germline, CDR1 is LGHNA and CDR2 is YNFKEQ. In nucleotides, the CDR3 is TGTGCCAGCAGCCAAGATCAGGGGCCCACTGAAGCTTTCTTT. As protein: CASSQDQGPTEAFF.

In this sample, this clonotype turned up a few times. The chain carries TRBV5-1 and TRBJ2-5; 7 bases are a match to TRBD2. Looked up from germline, CDR1 is SGHRS and CDR2 is YFSETQ. The junction had 8 bases not matched to a gene; V was cut back by 1 base and J by 5 bases. CDR3 length: 15 residues. Here the CDR3 reads CASSLMRLGGETQYF. CDR3 DNA sequence: TGCGCCAGCAGCTTGATGAGACTGGGGGGGGAGACCCAGTACTTC.